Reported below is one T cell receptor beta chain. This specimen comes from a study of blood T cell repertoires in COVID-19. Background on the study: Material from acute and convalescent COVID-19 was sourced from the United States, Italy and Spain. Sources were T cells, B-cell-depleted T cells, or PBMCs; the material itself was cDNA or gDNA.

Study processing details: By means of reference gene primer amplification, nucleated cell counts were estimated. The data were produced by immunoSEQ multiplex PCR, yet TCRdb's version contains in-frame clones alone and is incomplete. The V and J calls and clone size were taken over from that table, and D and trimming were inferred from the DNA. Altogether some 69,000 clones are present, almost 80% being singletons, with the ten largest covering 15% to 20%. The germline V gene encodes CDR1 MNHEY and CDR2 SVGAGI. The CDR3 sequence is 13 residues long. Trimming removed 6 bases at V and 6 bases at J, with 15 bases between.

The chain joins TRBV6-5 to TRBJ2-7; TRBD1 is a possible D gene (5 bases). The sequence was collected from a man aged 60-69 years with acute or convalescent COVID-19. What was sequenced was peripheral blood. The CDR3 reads CASSPGLLSEQYF. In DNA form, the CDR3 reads TGTGCCAGCAGCCCAGGGCTGTTGAGCGAGCAGTACTTC.